This T cell receptor beta chain was captured in a study of resident and recirculating memory T cells in vitiligo. Overall study: Epidermis came from shave biopsies of lesional and nonlesional sites, plus PBMCs.

The CDR3 is 15 residues long. The germline V gene has CDR1 MGHRA and CDR2 YSYEKL. The V end was cut by 1 base, the J end by 4 bases, with 10 bases between. With regard to this clone: Its target is unknown.

Patients' lesions had not changed for the previous 6 months. Patients had to be free of confetti depigmentation, indicating active vitiligo. Sequenced by immunoSEQ multiplex PCR; TCRdb stores in-frame clones only, minus some. The table has around 70,000 clones, approximately 93% seen once; the top ten hold over 4.5%. Study-wide findings and caveats: No single dominant TCR clone appeared; lesion clonality varied.

This receptor was identified in a male donor with vitiligo. Source material: blood. The rearrangement links TRBV4-1 to TRBJ1-4; D unclear. In DNA, the CDR3 is TGCGCCAGCAGCCAAGGTTACGGAGATAATGAAAAACTGTTTTTT. Translation gives CASSQGYGDNEKLFF.